A selection of T cell receptor beta chains follows, all from one sample in a study of chemoradiotherapy in HPV16-positive cancers. The data were produced by immunoSEQ multiplex PCR, yet TCRdb's version contains in-frame clones alone and is incomplete. This table has roughly 17,000 clones, 90% appearing once. The specimen comprised blood, sampled from a patient who underwent chemoradiotherapy. Receptor source: a human donor with HPV-associated anogenital cancer. Both conserved end residues are part of each CDR3. A D gene is named only where the DNA matches it firmly. The size field is filled for only some rows; it gives once, few, many or a size class.

-	TRBV18	TRBJ2-7	-	CASSPSQGAYEQYF	TGTGCCAGCTCACCATCGCAGGGCGCCTACGAGCAGTACTTC
-	TRBV6-1	TRBJ1-4	-	CASSEAPGPTNEKLFF	TGTGCCAGCAGTGAAGCCCCAGGTCCAACTAATGAAAAACTGTTTTTT
-	TRBV30	TRBJ2-3	-	CAWILSRGGTDTQYF	TGTGCCTGGATATTGTCGCGGGGTGGTACAGATACGCAGTATTTT
-	TRBV7-2	TRBJ2-3	-	CASSWPPGDVTDTQYF	TGTGCCAGCAGCTGGCCGCCTGGGGACGTCACAGATACGCAGTATTTT
-	TRBV18	TRBJ2-5	-	CASSQDRTDSETQYF	TGTGCCAGCTCCCAGGATAGGACAGACTCAGAGACCCAGTACTTC
-	TRBV2	TRBJ1-6	TRBD1	CASREGTGSSPLHF	TGTGCCAGCAGGGAGGGGACAGGGTCGTCACCCCTCCACTTT
-	TRBV7-8	TRBJ1-1	-	CASSPQPGQKAFF	TGTGCCAGCAGCCCTCAGCCGGGACAAAAAGCTTTCTTT
-	TRBV7-9	TRBJ2-3	TRBD2	CASSLGTSGGTDTQYF	TGTGCCAGCAGCCTTGGGACTAGCGGGGGCACAGATACGCAGTATTTT
-	TRBV5-1	TRBJ2-3	TRBD2	CASSSRTSSTDTQYF	TGCGCCAGCAGCTCCCGGACTAGTTCAACAGATACGCAGTATTTT
-	TRBV5-1	TRBJ1-2	-	CASSMQGFDGYTF	TGCGCCAGCAGCATGCAGGGGTTCGATGGCTACACCTTC
-	TRBV29-1	TRBJ1-2	TRBD1	CSVVQGYGYTF	TGCAGCGTTGTACAGGGGTATGGCTACACCTTC
-	TRBV15	TRBJ1-2	-	CATSRDQGTYGYTF	TGTGCCACCAGCAGAGATCAAGGGACCTATGGCTACACCTTC
-	TRBV5-6	TRBJ2-3	TRBD1	CASSINRGQRTDTQYF	TGTGCCAGCAGCATTAACAGGGGGCAAAGGACAGATACGCAGTATTTT
-	TRBV5-1	TRBJ2-3	-	CASSLQGTDTQYF	TGCGCCAGCAGCTTGCAGGGGACAGATACGCAGTATTTT
-	TRBV10-3	TRBJ1-1	-	CAISETPEGSEAFF	TGTGCCATCAGTGAGACGCCGGAGGGATCTGAAGCTTTCTTT
-	TRBV5-4	TRBJ2-1	TRBD2	CASSLELAGGYNEQFF	TGTGCCAGCAGCTTGGAACTAGCGGGGGGGTACAATGAGCAGTTCTTC
-	TRBV19	TRBJ1-5	-	CASSPQGGNQPQHF	TGTGCCAGTAGCCCCCAGGGAGGAAATCAGCCCCAGCATTTT
-	TRBV6-8	TRBJ2-1	TRBD1	CASSRTGNSYNEQFF	TGTGCCAGCAGTCGGACAGGGAACTCCTACAATGAGCAGTTCTTC
-	TRBV9	TRBJ2-7	TRBD2	CASSVGLAGGHTPYEQYF	TGTGCCAGCAGCGTAGGTCTAGCGGGGGGCCATACCCCCTACGAGCAGTACTTC
-	TRBV30	TRBJ1-2	-	CAWARVNYGYTF	TGTGCCTGGGCCAGGGTTAACTATGGCTACACCTTC
-	TRBV29-1	TRBJ1-1	-	CSVAHQGRGTEAFF	TGCAGCGTTGCTCACCAGGGAAGGGGAACTGAAGCTTTCTTT
-	TRBV2	TRBJ2-5	-	CASSEAANGALTQYF	TGTGCCAGCAGTGAGGCGGCTAACGGGGCTTTGACCCAGTACTTC
-	TRBV7-9	TRBJ2-1	TRBD2	CASSSSRTSGTYNEQFF	TGTGCCAGCAGCTCCTCCAGGACTAGCGGAACCTACAATGAGCAGTTCTTC
-	TRBV5-1	TRBJ1-1	-	CASTSGGTEAFF	TGCGCCAGCACCTCAGGAGGCACTGAAGCTTTCTTT
-	TRBV5-6	TRBJ1-2	-	CASSLMGVHGYTF	TGTGCCAGCAGCTTGATGGGGGTTCATGGCTACACCTTC
-	TRBV14	TRBJ1-1	-	CASSQAGTRGEAFF	TGTGCCAGCAGCCAAGCCGGGACTAGGGGAGAAGCTTTCTTT
-	TRBV14	TRBJ2-7	-	CASSIGRGAEPLYF	TGTGCCAGCAGCATAGGGAGGGGGGCAGAACCCCTGTACTTC
-	TRBV9	TRBJ2-7	-	CASSVGSRNEQYF	TGTGCCAGCAGCGTAGGCTCAAGGAACGAGCAGTACTTC
-	TRBV5-1	TRBJ1-2	TRBD1	CASSSSGQANTF	TGCGCCAGCAGCTCCTCAGGACAGGCGAATACCTTC
once	TRBV28	TRBJ1-1	TRBD1	CASSRGGTGGPNTEAFF	TGTGCCAGCAGTCGCGGGGGGACAGGGGGCCCGAACACTGAAGCTTTCTTT